This is a list of T cell receptor beta chains from one sample in a study of T cell responses to AZD1222 COVID-19 vaccine. Generated by immunoSEQ multiplex PCR, the TCRdb table keeps only in-frame clones and is missing some. The sample yields fewer than 70,000 clones, over 65% seen once. Sequencing was performed on peripheral blood, taken 28 days after the second AZD1222 dose. The receptor set was obtained from an adult who received the AZD1222 COVID-19 vaccine. Each CDR3 is given with its conserved first and last residue. D genes are given only for firm matches. Some rows have no size entry. The others give once, few or many, or a class for an expanded clone.

>13|TRBV5-5|.|TRBJ1-1|.
TGTGCCAGCAGCCTCCGGGACGACCGTGAAGCTTTCTTT
CASSLRDDREAFF
>14|TRBV2|.|TRBJ2-6|.
TGTGCCAGCAGTGTAGGTCCTGGGGCCAACGTCCTGACTTTC
CASSVGPGANVLTF
>14|TRBV5-1|.|TRBJ2-6|.
TGCGCCAGCAGCTTAGGGGATGGGGCCAACGTCCTGACTTTC
CASSLGDGANVLTF
>19|TRBV4-3|.|TRBJ2-3|TRBD2
TGCGCCAGCAGCCAGAAGCTGGGACTAGCGGGGGGGAGCGCAGATACGCAGTATTTT
CASSQKLGLAGGSADTQYF
>13|TRBV12-3/TRBV12-4|.|TRBJ2-7|.
TGTGCCAGCAGTTTAGGGCTAGTTTACGAGCAGTACTTC
CASSLGLVYEQYF
>18|TRBV6-2/TRBV6-3|.|TRBJ1-2|TRBD1
TGTGCCAGCAGTGGCGGTGAGACAGGGCCAGGGGCTAACTATGGCTACACCTTC
CASSGGETGPGANYGYTF
>15|TRBV7-2|.|TRBJ2-2|TRBD2
TGTGCCAGCAGCTTCTCTAGCGGGGGTGGCGGGGAGCTGTTTTTT
CASSFSSGGGGELFF
>11|TRBV28|few|TRBJ1-5|.
TGTGCCGGCGGGGGCAATCAGCCCCAGCATTTT
CAGGGNQPQHF
>15|TRBV11-2|.|TRBJ1-1|.
TGTGCCAGCAGCTTAGAAAGTACCCTGAACACTGAAGCTTTCTTT
CASSLESTLNTEAFF
>13|TRBV6-6|.|TRBJ2-5|.
TGTGCCACCGGGGGTACAGGGAGGGAGACCCAGTACTTC
CATGGTGRETQYF
>21|TRBV19|few|TRBJ1-1|.
TGTGCCAGTAGTAAAAGCGAGCACCAAAAGCGAGCTAAAAATCAGAACACTGAAGCTTTCTTT
CASSKSEHQKRAKNQNTEAFF
>16|TRBV5-4|once|TRBJ2-3|TRBD1
TGTGCCAGCAGCCATCCGACAGGGTTGGGGCCAGATACGCAGTATTTT
CASSHPTGLGPDTQYF
>15|TRBV5-6|.|TRBJ2-7|.
TGTGCCAGCAGCCGGGGGTCCGGGGCCGCCTACGAGCAGTACTTC
CASSRGSGAAYEQYF
>14|TRBV28|few|TRBJ1-6|.
TGTGCCAGCAGCCGAGGGTTCGGGAATTCACCCCTCCACTTT
CASSRGFGNSPLHF
>14|TRBV6-4|.|TRBJ1-1|.
TGTGCCAGCAGTGCCACCCAGGCGAACACTGAAGCTTTCTTT
CASSATQANTEAFF
>12|TRBV29-1|.|TRBJ2-5|.
TGCAGCGCCCAGGCTGGGCCTTGGACCCAGTACTTC
CSAQAGPWTQYF
>13|TRBV15|.|TRBJ1-4|.
TGTGCCACCAGCTCCGACAGTCATGAAAAACTGTTTTTT
CATSSDSHEKLFF
>14|TRBV19|few|TRBJ2-5|.
TGTGCCAGTAGTCCGGGTATGTCGATGGAGACCCAGTACTTC
CASSPGMSMETQYF
>15|TRBV7-2|.|TRBJ1-5|TRBD1
TGTGCCAGCAGCCTAACAGGGGGCGGCGATCAGCCCCAGCATTTT
CASSLTGGGDQPQHF
>16|TRBV7-8|.|TRBJ1-2|.
TGTGCCAGCAGCCGCGGGGATTGGGGAACGGATTATGGCTACACCTTC
CASSRGDWGTDYGYTF
>13|TRBV14|.|TRBJ2-2|.
TGTGCCAGCAGCCAAGCAGTCCGCGGGGAGCTGTTTTTT
CASSQAVRGELFF
>14|TRBV5-1|.|TRBJ1-2|TRBD1
TGCGCCAGCAGCTTGGGGGGACAGGGGTATGGCTACACCTTC
CASSLGGQGYGYTF
>16|TRBV27|.|TRBJ2-7|.
TGTGCCAGCAGTTTAGACAGCGTCGTCCCCTTTTACGAGCAGTACTTC
CASSLDSVVPFYEQYF
>16|TRBV6-5|.|TRBJ2-1|TRBD1
TGTGCCAGCAGTTACTCGACAGGGGGCTCCTACAATGAGCAGTTCTTC
CASSYSTGGSYNEQFF
>12|TRBV10-3|.|TRBJ1-1|.
TGTGCCATCAGTGCAAGTGGGAGTGAAGCTTTCTTT
CAISASGSEAFF
>13|TRBV3-1/TRBV3-2|.|TRBJ2-3|.
TGTGCCAGCAGCCAAGGAGGGGCGGATACGCAGTATTTT
CASSQGGADTQYF
>15|TRBV11-3|.|TRBJ2-3|.
TGTGCCAGCAGCTTCGGACGGAGACTCACAGATACGCAGTATTTT
CASSFGRRLTDTQYF